This T cell receptor beta chain was identified in a study of early T cells in non-severe SARS-CoV-2 infection. The TCR library protocol attached unique molecular identifiers to the individual cDNA molecules. MiXCR, applied by TCRdb to the 5' RACE reads, yields one record per CDR3 protein. The sample holds tens of thousands of distinct CDR3 sequences; about 15% are singletons and the top ten take about 6%. This CDR3 region has 17 residues. Germline lookup yields CDR1 LGHNA and CDR2 YSLEER. The V and J ends lost 2 bases and 7 bases, in that order; junction bases with no gene match: 9. The receptor was isolated from an adult who was a healthcare worker with PCR-confirmed SARS-CoV-2 infection or an uninfected control (not recorded which). Sequencing was done on a sample of whole blood. The rearrangement joins TRBV4-3 to TRBJ2-1; TRBD2 matches 12 bases. CDR3 protein: CASSQRTSGTPSNEQFF. DNA for the CDR3: TGCGCCAGCAGCCAACGGACTAGCGGGACACCTAGTAATGAGCAGTTCTTC.